This is a list of T cell receptor beta chains from one sample in a study of identical twins. TCRdb processed the 5' RACE reads anew with MiXCR; each CDR3 protein has one entry. This sample has around 220,000 distinct CDR3 sequences, with over 9.5% found just once. The sequenced sample consisted of memory T cells sorted from blood. These receptors all stem from a man aged 45 to 65 in good health. Each CDR3 is given without its conserved first and last residue.

V,CDR3
TRBV20-1,SATRQGVAWNSPLH
TRBV7-9,ASSLRGTNTGELF
TRBV11-2,ASSQGAGELF
TRBV20-1,SALETGVFGNQPQH
TRBV25-1,ASSGDYGYT
TRBV20-1,SAWTSGRAVIDTQY
TRBV20-1,SSPGTGGTDTQY
TRBV20-1,SALIGQNNSPLH
TRBV20-1,SASENTEAF
TRBV5-5,ASSLGPSNEQF
TRBV20-1,SAPDLYGTSGSSSYNEQF
TRBV6-5,ASSYGPGSSTDTQY
TRBV20-1,SAREVFSNQPQH
TRBV18,ASSPQMRNPERYGYT
TRBV6-1,ASSDESGVFINQPQH
TRBV20-1,SAQLAGGYNEQF
TRBV12-3/TRBV12-4,ASRPGLAGTGELF
TRBV18,ASSPPTRTGVAF
TRBV2,ASRASGGPNTGELF
TRBV18,ASSNRQEITQY
TRBV5-6,ASSKDREGGEQF
TRBV4-3,ASSQDSREGTAF
TRBV20-1,SARGPGSTEAF
TRBV20-1,SAFLAGGHYEQY
TRBV7-8,ASSLARIAGPNTGELF
TRBV6-2/TRBV6-3,ASSHGGQVNTEAF
TRBV30,ALSEGPWFGYT
TRBV7-9,ASSHQPLGGYGYT
TRBV2,ASRQALAVSYEQY
TRBV6-1,ASTPPSYEQY
TRBV20-1,SARNRDYGYT
TRBV6-5,ASSYSGRGVETQY
TRBV11-2,ASSSYTQY
TRBV6-1,ASGSGDSYEQY
TRBV28,ASNKPGLGVHEQF
TRBV28,ASSITGTAHSGNTIY
TRBV13,ASSSGVAGGSYEQY
TRBV12-3/TRBV12-4,ASSSHGQGTGELF
TRBV12-3/TRBV12-4,ASSLRQGSSPQY
TRBV7-9,ASSRDGAHT
TRBV6-2/TRBV6-3,ASRPPRENTEAF
TRBV12-3/TRBV12-4,ASSSGSATQY
TRBV10-3,AITENMLNTEAF
TRBV5-1,ASSSYPGPDEQY
TRBV10-1,ASSQYTGELF
TRBV7-2,ASSLGAHTDTQY
TRBV28,ASRGGGQISGYT
TRBV5-4,ASSLDPIATDTQY
TRBV4-2,ASSPGLAVLYEQY
TRBV2,ASSEGPLGANVLT
TRBV15,ATSRHTTGPFTYEQY
TRBV12-3/TRBV12-4,ASSDSSYNSPLH
TRBV6-1,ASWGGQGSSRAEKLF
TRBV19,ASSRQGYEQY
TRBV5-1,ASTEVSGANVLT
TRBV20-1,SALLLPRYEQY
TRBV5-5,ASSLGQYTDTQY